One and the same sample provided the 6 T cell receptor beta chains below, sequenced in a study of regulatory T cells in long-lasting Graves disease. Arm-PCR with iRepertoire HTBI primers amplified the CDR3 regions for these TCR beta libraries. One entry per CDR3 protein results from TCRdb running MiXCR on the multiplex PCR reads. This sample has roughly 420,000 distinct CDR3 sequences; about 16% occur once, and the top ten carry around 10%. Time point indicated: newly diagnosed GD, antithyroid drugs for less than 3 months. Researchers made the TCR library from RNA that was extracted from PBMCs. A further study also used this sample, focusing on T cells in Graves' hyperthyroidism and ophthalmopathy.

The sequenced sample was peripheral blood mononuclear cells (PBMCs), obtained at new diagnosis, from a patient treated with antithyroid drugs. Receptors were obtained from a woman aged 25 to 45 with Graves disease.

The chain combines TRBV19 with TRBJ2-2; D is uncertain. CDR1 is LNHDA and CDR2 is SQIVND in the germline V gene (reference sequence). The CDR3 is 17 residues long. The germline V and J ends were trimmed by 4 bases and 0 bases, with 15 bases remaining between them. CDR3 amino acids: CASSKGRIYANTGELFF. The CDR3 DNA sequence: TGTGCCAGTAGTAAGGGCCGAATTTACGCGAACACCGGGGAGCTGTTTTTT.

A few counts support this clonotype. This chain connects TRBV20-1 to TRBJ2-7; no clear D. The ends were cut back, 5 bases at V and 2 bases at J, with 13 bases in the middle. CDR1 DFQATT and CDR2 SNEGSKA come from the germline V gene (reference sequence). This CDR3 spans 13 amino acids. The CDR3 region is CSAYRAFTYEQYF. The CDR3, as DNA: TGCAGTGCTTACCGAGCTTTTACCTACGAGCAGTACTTC.

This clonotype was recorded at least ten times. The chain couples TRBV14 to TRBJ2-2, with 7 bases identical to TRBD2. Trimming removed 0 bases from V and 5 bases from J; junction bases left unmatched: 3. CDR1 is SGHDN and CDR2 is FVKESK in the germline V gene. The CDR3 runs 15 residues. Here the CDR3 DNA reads TGTGCCAGCAGCCAAGACGGGACTACGACCGGGGAGCTGTTTTTT. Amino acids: CASSQDGTTTGELFF.

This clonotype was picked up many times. CDR3 region: CASSEGTANTEAFF. CDR3 bases: TGTGCCAGCTCAGAGGGGACAGCGAACACTGAAGCTTTCTTT. The chain combines TRBV18 with TRBJ1-1, with TRBD1 matching over 7 bases. The CDR3 is 14 amino acids. With V trimmed by 5 bases and J by 1 base, 4 bases remained unmatched. The germline V gene has CDR1 KGHSH and CDR2 LQKENI.

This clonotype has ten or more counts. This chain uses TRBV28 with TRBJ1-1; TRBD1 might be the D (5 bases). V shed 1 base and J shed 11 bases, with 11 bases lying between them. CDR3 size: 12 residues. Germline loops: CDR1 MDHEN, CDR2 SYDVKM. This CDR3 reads CASSLSGGDAFF. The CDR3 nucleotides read TGTGCCAGCAGTTTATCTGGGGGGGACGCTTTCTTT.

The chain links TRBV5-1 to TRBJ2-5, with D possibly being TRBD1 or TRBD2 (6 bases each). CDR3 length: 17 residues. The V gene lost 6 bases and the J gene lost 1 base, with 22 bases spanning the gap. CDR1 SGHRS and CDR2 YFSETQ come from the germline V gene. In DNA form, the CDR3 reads TGCGCCAGCAAGAGGAAGCAGGAAGGGGGGCCCCAAGAGACCCAGTACTTC. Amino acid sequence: CASKRKQEGGPQETQYF. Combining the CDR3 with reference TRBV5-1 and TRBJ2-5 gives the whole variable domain KAGVTQTPRYLIKTRGQQVTLSCSPISGHRSVSWYQQTPGQGLQFLFEYFSETQRNKGNFPGRFSGRQFSNSRSEMNVSTLELGDSALYLCASKRKQEGGPQETQYFGPGTRLLVL.